Each of the 4 T cell receptor beta chains below was sequenced from the same sample in a study of cytomegalovirus exposure and HLA in healthy donors (dated by TCRdb to the late 2010s). To prepare the library, the immunoSEQ multiplex PCR assay was applied. A mixture of 60 forward primers for TCR Vbeta segments and 13 reverse primers for TCR Jbeta segments was used in the multiplex PCR. TCRdb holds this immuneACCESS table with in-frame rearrangements only. Some clones are missing; in checked studies, unresolved V genes explain under half, and the rest has no known cause. Counted in this sample were 99,000 or so clones; around 10% of them appeared once. The ten top clones hold more than 5% of the sample. Sequencing input: PBMCs. All receptors derive from a man aged 40-49 years in good health and CMV-seropositive.

There are a few counts of this clone. This rearrangement joins TRBV4-1 to TRBJ1-5; no firm D call. This CDR3 is 15 amino acids long. Looked up from germline, CDR1 is MGHRA and CDR2 is YSYEKL. Deletions cut 0 bases from V and 6 bases from J, with 12 bases between. The CDR3 DNA sequence: TGCGCCAGCAGCCAAGATCGCGGTCGGGGTCAGCCCCAGCATTTT. This gives the protein CASSQDRGRGQPQHF.

This clone came up a few times. V is TRBV5-6 and J is TRBJ1-1, with 7 bases matching TRBD1. V dropped 5 bases and J dropped 0; count of bases not matched to a gene: 7. The germline gives CDR1 SGHDT, CDR2 YYEEEE. The length of the CDR3 is 15 residues. The CDR3 nucleotides read TGTGCCAGCAGGTTACAGGGGATAGTGAACACTGAAGCTTTCTTT. Translated, it gives CASRLQGIVNTEAFF. Full variable domain (remainder filled in from reference TRBV5-6 and TRBJ1-1): DAGVTQSPTHLIKTRGQQVTLRCSPKSGHDTVSWYQQALGQGPQFIFQYYEEEERQRGNFPDRFSGHQFPNYSSELNVNALLLGDSALYLCASRLQGIVNTEAFFGQGTRLTVV.

This clone was detected a few times. The V call is TRBV6-5, the J call TRBJ2-2; 8 bases are a match to TRBD1. The CDR3 contains 14 residues. CDR1 and CDR2 from the germline V gene are MNHEY and SVGAGI. The V segment lost 10 bases and the J segment 2 bases; nucleotides outside the gene matches: 6. The CDR3 loop is CATWDRTNTGELFF. CDR3 bases: TGTGCCACCTGGGACAGGACTAACACCGGGGAGCTGTTTTTT.

This clone was found a few times. V usage is TRBV4-2 and J usage is TRBJ2-7; 9 nucleotides align to TRBD2. The CDR3 is made up of 16 amino acids. Unmatched junction bases numbered 6, after V lost 0 bases and J lost 3 bases. Germline V gives CDR1 LGHNA, CDR2 YNFKEQ. The CDR3 spells CASSQDHAGGSYEQYF. DNA for the CDR3: TGTGCCAGCAGCCAAGATCATGCGGGAGGGAGCTACGAGCAGTACTTC.